These 9 T cell receptor beta chains were sequenced from one sample in a study of PD-L1 blockade in urothelial cancer. Noted time point: pretreatment peripheral blood. The data were produced by immunoSEQ multiplex PCR, yet TCRdb's version contains in-frame clones alone and is incomplete. The data contain about 80,000 clones, roughly 80% of them singletons. The material sequenced was PBMCs, taken around atezolizumab (anti-PD-L1) treatment. The receptors stem from a man aged 40-50 years with urothelial cancer.

V is TRBV29-1 and J is TRBJ1-1, with TRBD1 as a possible D gene (6 bases). The CDR3 sequence is 13 residues long. Germline V gene sequence: CDR1 SQVTM, CDR2 ANQGSEA. The V and J ends lost 6 bases and 2 bases respectively, with 13 bases between them. The CDR3 sequence is CSVRQDLNTEAFF. As DNA, the CDR3 is TGCAGCGTAAGACAGGACCTCAACACTGAAGCTTTCTTT.

The V call is TRBV4-1, the J call TRBJ2-5, with a possible D match to TRBD2 (6 bases). The CDR3 extends over 13 amino acids. CDR1 and CDR2 (germline): MGHRA, YSYEKL. V lost 0 bases and J 7 bases, leaving 9 bases between the germline ends. The CDR3 spells CASSQEGLRTQYF. CDR3 coding DNA: TGCGCCAGCAGCCAAGAGGGACTCCGGACCCAGTACTTC.

The chain combines TRBV19 with TRBJ2-5, with TRBD1 identical over 9 bases. The CDR3 covers 14 residues. The germline V gene encodes CDR1 LNHDA and CDR2 SQIVND (reference sequence). With 6 bases clipped from V and 1 base from J, the junction kept 3 bases outside the gene matches. In DNA, the CDR3 is TGTGCCAGTAGGGACAGGGGCTTCCAAGAGACCCAGTACTTC. This codes for CASRDRGFQETQYF.

The gene calls are TRBV19 and TRBJ2-2; tentatively, D is TRBD2 (5 bases). The CDR3 runs to 16 residues. V gave up 2 bases and J gave up 4 bases, with 14 bases separating them. Germline-derived CDR1 and CDR2 are LNHDA and SQIVND (reference sequence). The CDR3: CASSIIGERRTGELFF. The CDR3 DNA is TGTGCCAGTAGTATAATCGGGGAAAGGCGCACCGGGGAGCTGTTTTTT. Supplemented by reference TRBV19 and TRBJ2-2, the full variable domain reads DGGITQSPKYLFRKEGQNVTLSCEQNLNHDAMYWYRQDPGQGLRLIYYSQIVNDFQKGDIAEGYSVSREKKESFPLTVTSAQKNPTAFYLCASSIIGERRTGELFFGEGSRLTVL.

The J gene is TRBJ2-7, the V gene TRBV28; possibly TRBD2 for D (5 bases). Germline V gene lookup returns CDR1 MDHEN and CDR2 SYDVKM. The CDR3 extends over 14 amino acids. V was clipped by 4 bases and J by 6 bases, with 16 bases between them. CDR3 nucleotide sequence: TGTGCCAGCAGTTCCGGACTGCTCGGGATCGAGCAGTACTTC. Translating gives CASSSGLLGIEQYF. Looking up the rest from reference TRBV28 and TRBJ2-7 gives the full variable domain: DVKVTQSSRYLVKRTGEKVFLECVQDMDHENMFWYRQDPGLGLRLIYFSYDVKMKEKGDIPEGYSVSREKKERFSLILESASTNQTSMYLCASSSGLLGIEQYFGPGTRLTVT.

V is TRBV5-1 and J is TRBJ1-1; TRBD1 matches 7 bases. This CDR3 is built from 15 residues. Germline CDR1 reads SGHRS; CDR2 reads YFSETQ. V was clipped by 0 bases and J by 0 bases; unmatched bases: 2. CDR3 bases: TGCGCCAGCAGCTTGGAGGGGACAGTGAACACTGAAGCTTTCTTT. It translates to CASSLEGTVNTEAFF.

V and J are TRBV20-1 and TRBJ2-7; D unresolved. The CDR3 totals 11 residues. Germline V gene lookup returns CDR1 DFQATT and CDR2 SNEGSKA (reference sequence). V lost 6 bases to trimming and J lost 3 bases, with 9 bases between them. For the CDR3, the DNA is TGCAGTGCCCACTCCTACTACGAGCAGTACTTC. This translates into CSAHSYYEQYF.

The chain uses TRBV19 and TRBJ2-2, with a tentative D call TRBD1 (5 bases). Between the trimmed V and J ends, which lost 6 bases and 2 bases, there was a span of 10 bases. Per germline, CDR1 LNHDA and CDR2 SQIVND (reference sequence). The CDR3 spans 14 residues. The CDR3 protein is CASSPGLNTGELFF. CDR3 nucleotide sequence: TGTGCCAGTAGCCCAGGGCTCAACACCGGGGAGCTGTTTTTT.

This chain links TRBV11-2 with TRBJ2-3; possible D gene TRBD2, 5 bases. V lost 6 bases to trimming and J lost 7 bases, with 23 bases between them. The CDR3 runs 16 residues. The germline V gene encodes CDR1 SGHAT and CDR2 FQNNGV. The CDR3 DNA reads TGTGCCAGCAGTTCCATCTCGCGGGTCGCACGGAATACGCAGTATTTT. It translates to CASSSISRVARNTQYF.